This T cell receptor (beta chain) is drawn from a study of spatial heterogeneity in lung cancer. Trimming took 8 bases from V and 2 from J, leaving 10 bases between them. Germline lookup yields CDR1 MDHEN and CDR2 SYDVKM. The CDR3 runs 13 residues. This clonotype occurred a few times. TCR cDNA molecules each had a unique molecular identifier. TCRdb re-analysed the 5' RACE reads in MiXCR, keeping a single row per CDR3 protein. The table lists 110,000 or so distinct CDR3 sequences, roughly a tenth of them singletons. Noted time point: blood at routine non-recurrence follow-up after resection. Whole RNA, which was extracted from tumor, nontumor lung tissue or frozen PBMC, was sequenced without any cell sorting.

The specimen was PBMCs, collected at follow-up. The chain combines TRBV28 with TRBJ2-1; D assignment may be TRBD1 or TRBD2 (5 bases each). This TCR was recovered from a female donor with early-stage non-small cell lung cancer. CDR3 sequence (DNA): TGTGCCAGCGAGGGACCCCCCTACAATGAGCAGTTCTTC. Translated: CASEGPPYNEQFF. Full variable domain (remainder filled in from reference TRBV28 and TRBJ2-1): DVKVTQSSRYLVKRTGEKVFLECVQDMDHENMFWYRQDPGLGLRLIYFSYDVKMKEKGDIPEGYSVSREKKERFSLILESASTNQTSMYLCASEGPPYNEQFFGPGTRLTVL.